A selection of T cell receptor beta chains follows, all from one sample in a study of T cell responses to AZD1222 COVID-19 vaccine. Assay used: immunoSEQ multiplex PCR; TCRdb lists only in-frame clones, some missing. The top ten hold roughly 1.7% of the sample, which has about 130,000 clones, 80% to 90% seen once. The sequenced sample was peripheral blood, obtained on day 0 of AZD1222 vaccination. Source of these receptors: an adult in good health. The CDR3 runs from the conserved cysteine through the conserved F or W. The D gene is left open where the match is weak. Not every row has a clone size; where given, it reads once, few, many or a size class.

clone_size	d_call	j_call	v_call	cdr3_nt	cdr3_aa
-	-	TRBJ2-7	TRBV7-9	TGTGCCAGCAGCGCTAACAGGGACGAGCAGTACTTC	CASSANRDEQYF
-	-	TRBJ1-2	TRBV7-3	TGTGCCAGCAGCTTAAACTTCGGGGGACGGGGAGTTGATGGCTACACCTTC	CASSLNFGGRGVDGYTF
-	-	TRBJ1-2	TRBV7-9	TGTGCCAGCAGCTTAGCTGGACAGATTGCTAACTATGGCTACACCTTC	CASSLAGQIANYGYTF
-	-	TRBJ1-5	TRBV4-1	TGCGCCAGCAGCCACCCAGGGCGGGGAGACAATCAGCCCCAGCATTTT	CASSHPGRGDNQPQHF
-	-	TRBJ1-6	TRBV28	TGTGCCAGCAGCTACCGAGTTTCACCCCTCCACTTT	CASSYRVSPLHF
-	-	TRBJ2-1	TRBV6-2/TRBV6-3	TGTGCCAGCAGCCCAGGTCGATTTGCGGTTACATCCTACAATGAGCAGTTCTTC	CASSPGRFAVTSYNEQFF
-	TRBD1	TRBJ2-3	TRBV5-1	TGCGCCAGCAGCTCCGGGACAGCATCTAGCACAGATACGCAGTATTTT	CASSSGTASSTDTQYF
once	-	TRBJ2-7	TRBV6-5	TGTGCCAGCAGTTACACAAGCTCCTACGAGCAGTACTTC	CASSYTSSYEQYF
-	TRBD1	TRBJ1-1	TRBV5-1	TGCGCCAGCAGCCCAATCGGACAGGGGAGGACTGAAGCTTTCTTT	CASSPIGQGRTEAFF
-	-	TRBJ2-1	TRBV7-3	TGTGCCAGCAGGTACCAGGTAATTTCCTACAATGAGCAGTTCTTC	CASRYQVISYNEQFF
once	-	TRBJ2-2	TRBV4-2	TGTGCCAGCAGCCAATGGGGGAACACCGGGGAGCTGTTTTTT	CASSQWGNTGELFF
-	-	TRBJ2-7	TRBV7-2	TGTGCCAGCAGCGGGTTCGACTACGAGCAGTACTTC	CASSGFDYEQYF
-	-	TRBJ1-1	TRBV19	TGTGCCAGTAGTAGGGTCAGGATGTACACTGAAGCTTTCTTT	CASSRVRMYTEAFF
-	TRBD2	TRBJ2-1	TRBV7-9	TGTGCCAGCAGCCTGAAGACTAGCGGGGGGGCCAATGAGTTCTTC	CASSLKTSGGANEFF
once	-	TRBJ1-5	TRBV4-3	TGCGCCAGCAGCCAAGACTCATCCGGGGCGGGTTATCATCCCCAGCATTTT	CASSQDSSGAGYHPQHF
-	-	TRBJ1-1	TRBV7-3	TGTGCCAGCAGCTTTCAGGGAGGGAACACTGAAGCTTTCTTT	CASSFQGGNTEAFF
-	-	TRBJ1-4	TRBV24-1	TGTGCCACCAGTGGAGGGGACCAGCGGGAAAAACTGTTTTTT	CATSGGDQREKLFF
-	-	TRBJ2-3	TRBV14	TGTGCCAGCAGCCCCCTTCAGCCGCCTACAGATACGCAGTATTTT	CASSPLQPPTDTQYF
once	-	TRBJ2-7	TRBV19	TGTGCCAGTGTAGGGGACGGGTACGAGCAGTACTTC	CASVGDGYEQYF
-	-	TRBJ1-1	TRBV27	TGTGCCAGCAGTCCTGGAAGTATAAGCACTGAAGCTTTCTTT	CASSPGSISTEAFF
-	TRBD2	TRBJ2-5	TRBV5-4	TGTGCCAGCAGCCCTGGACTAGCGGGGGGAGGTGAGACCCAGTACTTC	CASSPGLAGGGETQYF
few	-	TRBJ1-2	TRBV11-2	TGTGCCAGCAGTTCAACCCGGGTTAGAGGCTACACCTTC	CASSSTRVRGYTF
-	-	TRBJ1-2	TRBV6-1	TGTGCCAGCAGTGAAAGTACGGGGGCCTATGGCTACACCTTC	CASSESTGAYGYTF
-	-	TRBJ2-7	TRBV5-4	TGTGCCAGCAGGTCCGCACCCGGGCGGGACTACGAGCAGTACTTC	CASRSAPGRDYEQYF
-	-	TRBJ2-2	TRBV11-2	TGTGCCAGCCCCACAGGGTACACCGGGGAGCTGTTTTTT	CASPTGYTGELFF
few	-	TRBJ2-2	TRBV18	TGTGCCAGCTCACCTAGATCACCTTCGAACACCGGGGAGCTGTTTTTT	CASSPRSPSNTGELFF
-	-	TRBJ1-6	TRBV5-1	TGCGCCAGCAGCTTGAGGACATCGAATAATTCACCCCTCCACTTT	CASSLRTSNNSPLHF
few	-	TRBJ1-1	TRBV12-3/TRBV12-4	TGTGCCAGCAGCCGTGTAGTAGCTTTCTTT	CASSRVVAFF
-	TRBD2	TRBJ2-7	TRBV27	TGTGCCAGCAGCTTTCGAGAACTAGCGGGGGGGCCAGAGCAGTACTTC	CASSFRELAGGPEQYF
-	TRBD1	TRBJ1-1	TRBV15	TGTGCCACCAGCAGAGAGCAGGGGGCGATGAACACTGAAGCTTTCTTT	CATSREQGAMNTEAFF
-	-	TRBJ1-3	TRBV18	TGTGCCAGCTCACCAACACTAGGGGCTGGAAACACCATATATTTT	CASSPTLGAGNTIYF
-	TRBD1	TRBJ1-5	TRBV6-5	TGTGCCAGCAGTCTCGACAGGGGCAATCAGCCCCAGCATTTT	CASSLDRGNQPQHF
-	-	TRBJ2-2	TRBV10-1	TGCGCCAGCAGTCCCGGGACCTCGAACACCGGGGAGCTGTTTTTT	CASSPGTSNTGELFF
-	-	TRBJ1-2	TRBV6-5	TGTGCCAGCAGTCCTTCAGCGGGGTGGGGTGGCTACACCTTC	CASSPSAGWGGYTF
-	-	TRBJ2-7	TRBV30	TGTGCCTGGAGTCCTACCCACTACGAGCAGTACTTC	CAWSPTHYEQYF
once	TRBD1	TRBJ1-2	TRBV9	TGTGCCAGCAGCCAATCATGGACAGGGGAGTATGGCTACACCTTC	CASSQSWTGEYGYTF
-	-	TRBJ1-5	TRBV12-3/TRBV12-4	TGTGCCAGCAGCTCCCGGGGACAGCCCCAGCATTTT	CASSSRGQPQHF
-	TRBD2	TRBJ2-2	TRBV7-3	TGTGCCAGCAGCCGAAGCGGGGAGGGAACCGGGGAGCTGTTTTTT	CASSRSGEGTGELFF
once	-	TRBJ1-5	TRBV10-3	TGTGCCATCAGTGAGGGGGGCTTTAATCAGCCCCAGCATTTT	CAISEGGFNQPQHF
-	-	TRBJ2-7	TRBV6-6	TGTGCCAGCAGTCCCCGCTCGACCGGAAATGCGGGTGAGCAGTACTTC	CASSPRSTGNAGEQYF
-	TRBD2	TRBJ2-3	TRBV24-1	TGTGCCACCAGTGATTTGCGCTTCGCGGGAGTCGGCCGTAGCGCAGATACGCAGTATTTT	CATSDLRFAGVGRSADTQYF
-	-	TRBJ1-1	TRBV7-3	TGTGCCAGCAGCTTAAGGGGACAACCTAACACTGAAGCTTTCTTT	CASSLRGQPNTEAFF
-	-	TRBJ1-1	TRBV25-1	TGTGCCAGCAGTGCCGGTGGGGGGGCCACTGAAGCTTTCTTT	CASSAGGGATEAFF
-	-	TRBJ1-4	TRBV5-6	TGTGCCAGCAGCGATTATGCAACTAATGAAAAACTGTTTTTT	CASSDYATNEKLFF
-	TRBD1	TRBJ2-7	TRBV27	TGTGCCAGCAGTCTGAGGACAGGGGCACCTCGGCTCACGTCAGAGGTAGGCTCCTACGAGCAGTACTTC	CASSLRTGAPRLTSEVGSYEQYF
-	-	TRBJ1-5	TRBV5-6	TGTGCCAGCAGCTTGGCGACCGGCCCATCGAACCAGCCCCAGCATTTT	CASSLATGPSNQPQHF
-	-	TRBJ2-3	TRBV7-9	TGTGCCAGCAGCACCCATCATTGGGGGGATACGCAGTATTTT	CASSTHHWGDTQYF
-	TRBD1	TRBJ1-6	TRBV2	TGTGCCAGCAGGATTGGACAGGGGTTTAATTCACCCCTCCACTTT	CASRIGQGFNSPLHF
once	-	TRBJ1-1	TRBV12-3/TRBV12-4	TGTGCCAGCAGTTTAGCGCAAGGAGAAACAGCTTTCTTT	CASSLAQGETAFF
-	TRBD1	TRBJ1-4	TRBV7-9	TGTGCCAGCAGCTTTCCGGGACAGGGGGCTTCTAATGAAAAACTGTTTTTT	CASSFPGQGASNEKLFF
-	TRBD1	TRBJ1-1	TRBV7-2	TGTGCCAGCAGCCACGGGCCGGGACAGATATTTACTGAAGCTTTCTTT	CASSHGPGQIFTEAFF
-	-	TRBJ1-2	TRBV3-1/TRBV3-2	TGTGCCAGCAGCCTTCCGGGGGGTGGCTACACCTTC	CASSLPGGGYTF